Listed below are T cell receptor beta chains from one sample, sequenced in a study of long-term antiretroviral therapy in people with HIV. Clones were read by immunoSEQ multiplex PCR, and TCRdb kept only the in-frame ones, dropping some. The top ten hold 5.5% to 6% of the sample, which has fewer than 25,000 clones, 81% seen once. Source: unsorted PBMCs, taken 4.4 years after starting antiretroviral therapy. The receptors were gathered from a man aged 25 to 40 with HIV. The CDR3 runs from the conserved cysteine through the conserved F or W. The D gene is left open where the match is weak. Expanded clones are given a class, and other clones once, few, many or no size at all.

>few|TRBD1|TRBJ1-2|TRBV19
CASSIGRGTGYGYTF
TGTGCCAGTAGTATAGGCAGGGGGACTGGCTATGGCTACACCTTC
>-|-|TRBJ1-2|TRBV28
CASSLWGDSFYGYTF
TGTGCCAGCAGTTTATGGGGTGACAGCTTCTATGGCTACACCTTC
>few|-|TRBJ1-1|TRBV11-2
CASSLAATANTEAFF
TGTGCCAGCAGCTTAGCTGCCACAGCTAACACTGAAGCTTTCTTT
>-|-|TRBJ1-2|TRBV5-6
CASSFAPGSYGYTF
TGTGCCAGCAGCTTCGCCCCCGGAAGTTATGGCTACACCTTC
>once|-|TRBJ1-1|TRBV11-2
CASSFAGARGTEAFF
TGTGCCAGCAGCTTCGCAGGGGCGCGTGGCACTGAAGCTTTCTTT
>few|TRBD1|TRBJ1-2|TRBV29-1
CSVDTGGEGNYGYTF
TGCAGCGTTGACACAGGGGGCGAGGGCAACTATGGCTACACCTTC
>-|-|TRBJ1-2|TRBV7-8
CASSRMDSTNYGYTF
TGTGCCAGCAGCCGCATGGACAGTACTAACTATGGCTACACCTTC
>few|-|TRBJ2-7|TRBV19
CASSITGGASYEQYF
TGTGCCAGTAGTATAACTGGCGGAGCCTCCTACGAGCAGTACTTC
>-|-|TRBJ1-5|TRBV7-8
CASSPRTESNQPQHF
TGTGCCAGCAGCCCAAGGACAGAAAGCAATCAGCCCCAGCATTTT
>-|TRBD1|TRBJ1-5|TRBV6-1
CASRDRLYSNQPQHF
TGTGCCAGCAGGGACAGGCTATATAGCAATCAGCCCCAGCATTTT
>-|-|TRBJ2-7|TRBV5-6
CASSSPGPIYEQYF
TGTGCCAGCAGCTCACCGGGACCGATCTACGAGCAGTACTTC
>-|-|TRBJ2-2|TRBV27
CASRGPRPGELFF
TGTGCCAGCAGGGGACCTCGTCCCGGGGAGCTGTTTTTT
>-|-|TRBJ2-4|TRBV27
CASSLTPQANIQYF
TGTGCCAGCAGTCTAACCCCGCAAGCGAACATTCAGTACTTC
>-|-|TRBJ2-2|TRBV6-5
CASSQNRVSTGELFF
TGTGCCAGCAGCCAAAACAGGGTTAGCACCGGGGAGCTGTTTTTT
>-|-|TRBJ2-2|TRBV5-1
CASSFTGVSTGELFF
TGCGCCAGCAGCTTCACGGGAGTATCTACCGGGGAGCTGTTTTTT
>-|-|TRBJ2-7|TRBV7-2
CASSLQAANWGEQYF
TGTGCCAGCAGCTTACAGGCGGCAAACTGGGGAGAGCAGTACTTC
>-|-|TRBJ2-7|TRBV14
CASSSKGRGANYEQYF
TGTGCCAGCAGCTCAAAGGGCAGGGGGGCAAACTACGAGCAGTACTTC